This TCR beta chain was captured in a study of cytomegalovirus exposure and HLA in healthy donors. Among the roughly 120 subjects of the validation cohort, separate from the approximately 670-subject first cohort, were the donors. Study outcomes and limitations: According to a subsequent analysis, TCR clusters identified in the first cohort showed a tendency to co-occur across the 100 to 150 validation repertoires. TCR beta chains numbering some 160 were designated cytomegalovirus-associated.

This CDR3 is 14 amino acids long. V was trimmed by 3 bases and J by 3 bases, leaving 12 bases between them. CDR1 is MGHDK, CDR2 SYGVNS, per germline. A note on this clone: Its antigen is not identified.

Assay: immunoSEQ multiplex PCR; the TCRdb copy retains only in-frame clones and omits some. The sample gives about 160,000 clones, roughly nine tenths of which show up once; 4.5% to 7% is in the top ten. This sequence was found in a woman between 25 and 40 years old in good health and CMV-seronegative. Sequenced input: PBMCs. The chain uses TRBV25-1 and TRBJ2-7; tentatively, D is TRBD1 (5 bases). The CDR3 here is CASSEAGNLYEQYF. As DNA, the CDR3 is TGTGCCAGCAGTGAGGCAGGGAACCTCTACGAGCAGTACTTC.